These T cell receptor beta chains were read from a single sample in a study of blood T cell repertoires in COVID-19. The repertoire was sequenced with immunoSEQ multiplex PCR; TCRdb's copy has only in-frame clones and lacks some. The repertoire consists of approximately 200,000 clones, with about 85% occurring once and the leading ten covering 11%. Input material: PBMCs or T cells enriched from blood (not recorded which). Receptor source: a young man who had recovered from COVID-19. Both conserved end residues are part of each CDR3. A D gene is named only where the DNA matches it firmly. Clone size, where shown, is once, few, many, or a class for clones that have expanded.

j_gene: TRBJ2-7; d_gene: NA; abundance: NA; v_gene: TRBV5-1; CDR3nt: TGCGCCAGCAGATCCGACAGTGACTCCTACGAGCAGTACTTC; CDR3aa: CASRSDSDSYEQYF
j_gene: TRBJ2-7; d_gene: NA; abundance: NA; v_gene: TRBV6-6; CDR3nt: TGTGCCAGCCACAGGTCAACCTCCTACGAGCAGTACTTC; CDR3aa: CASHRSTSYEQYF
j_gene: TRBJ2-7; d_gene: NA; abundance: medium-sized; v_gene: TRBV11-3; CDR3nt: TGTGCCAGCAGCTCAACCCCCTCCGGGGAGCAGTACTTC; CDR3aa: CASSSTPSGEQYF
j_gene: TRBJ1-5; d_gene: NA; abundance: NA; v_gene: TRBV5-1; CDR3nt: TGCGCCAGCAGCTTGGCGGGGAACAATCAGCCCCAGCATTTT; CDR3aa: CASSLAGNNQPQHF
j_gene: TRBJ1-5; d_gene: NA; abundance: NA; v_gene: TRBV28; CDR3nt: TGTGCCAGCAGCCTGTGGAGGGGAGGTCAGCCCCAGCATTTT; CDR3aa: CASSLWRGGQPQHF
j_gene: TRBJ2-1; d_gene: TRBD1; abundance: NA; v_gene: TRBV7-2; CDR3nt: TGTGCCAGTGAGACAGGGGGGGGCAATGAGCAGTTCTTC; CDR3aa: CASETGGGNEQFF
j_gene: TRBJ1-2; d_gene: NA; abundance: NA; v_gene: TRBV30; CDR3nt: TGTGCCTGGAGTGCCCTCTATGGCTACACCTTC; CDR3aa: CAWSALYGYTF
j_gene: TRBJ1-2; d_gene: TRBD1; abundance: NA; v_gene: TRBV18; CDR3nt: TGTGCCAGCTCCCCGGGACAGGGGTACTATGGCTACACCTTC; CDR3aa: CASSPGQGYYGYTF
j_gene: TRBJ1-4; d_gene: NA; abundance: NA; v_gene: TRBV6-5; CDR3nt: TGTGCCAGCAGCGTTAATCAGGGAGGTGGGGAAAAACTGTTTTTT; CDR3aa: CASSVNQGGGEKLFF
j_gene: TRBJ1-2; d_gene: NA; abundance: once; v_gene: TRBV11-2; CDR3nt: TGTGCCAGCAGCTTAGTGGATGGCAGGGTGGACTATGGCTACACCTTC; CDR3aa: CASSLVDGRVDYGYTF
j_gene: TRBJ2-1; d_gene: NA; abundance: NA; v_gene: TRBV23-1; CDR3nt: TGCGCCAGCAGTCAATCCGGATGGAGCTCCTACAATGAGCAGTTCTTC; CDR3aa: CASSQSGWSSYNEQFF
j_gene: TRBJ2-1; d_gene: NA; abundance: NA; v_gene: TRBV4-2; CDR3nt: TGTGCCAGCAGCCTAGAGCTCCGAGGGACCTACAATGAGCAGTTCTTC; CDR3aa: CASSLELRGTYNEQFF
j_gene: TRBJ1-1; d_gene: NA; abundance: NA; v_gene: TRBV2; CDR3nt: TGTGCCAGCAGTTCTGCACTGATGAACACTGAAGCTTTCTTT; CDR3aa: CASSSALMNTEAFF
j_gene: TRBJ2-3; d_gene: NA; abundance: NA; v_gene: TRBV10-3; CDR3nt: TGTGCCATCAGTATCACTCGGAGCACAGATACGCAGTATTTT; CDR3aa: CAISITRSTDTQYF
j_gene: TRBJ2-7; d_gene: NA; abundance: NA; v_gene: TRBV20-1; CDR3nt: TGCAGTGCTAGAGTCGGTGACGAGCAGTACTTC; CDR3aa: CSARVGDEQYF
j_gene: TRBJ1-1; d_gene: NA; abundance: NA; v_gene: TRBV4-2; CDR3nt: TGTGCCAGCAGCCAAGATATGGGAACGGGGTTAGCTTTCTTT; CDR3aa: CASSQDMGTGLAFF
j_gene: TRBJ1-3; d_gene: NA; abundance: NA; v_gene: TRBV7-8; CDR3nt: TGTGCCAGCAGCTCTGCAGGGCCTGGAAACACCATATATTTT; CDR3aa: CASSSAGPGNTIYF
j_gene: TRBJ1-4; d_gene: NA; abundance: few; v_gene: TRBV14; CDR3nt: TGTGCCAGCAGCCAAGATCCCAGGTATCTGTTTTTT; CDR3aa: CASSQDPRYLFF
j_gene: TRBJ2-5; d_gene: NA; abundance: once; v_gene: TRBV18; CDR3nt: TGTGCCAGCTCAATTAACAGGGCAGGTTTTTCGGAGACCCAGTACTTC; CDR3aa: CASSINRAGFSETQYF
j_gene: TRBJ1-2; d_gene: TRBD1; abundance: few; v_gene: TRBV13; CDR3nt: TGTGCCAGCAGCTTCGGTTCTGGGACAGCTATAGACTATGGCTACACCTTC; CDR3aa: CASSFGSGTAIDYGYTF
j_gene: TRBJ1-2; d_gene: TRBD1; abundance: NA; v_gene: TRBV28; CDR3nt: TGTGCCAGCAGACCGGGACAGACTAACTATGGCTACACCTTC; CDR3aa: CASRPGQTNYGYTF
j_gene: TRBJ2-3; d_gene: TRBD2; abundance: NA; v_gene: TRBV7-2; CDR3nt: TGTGCCAGCAGCTTAGTTTTGCGGGGGTACACAGATACGCAGTATTTT; CDR3aa: CASSLVLRGYTDTQYF
j_gene: TRBJ1-1; d_gene: NA; abundance: NA; v_gene: TRBV4-1; CDR3nt: TGCGCCAGCAGCCAAATGAGGGACACTGAAGCTTTCTTT; CDR3aa: CASSQMRDTEAFF
j_gene: TRBJ2-1; d_gene: NA; abundance: NA; v_gene: TRBV10-2; CDR3nt: TGCGCCAGCAGTGAAGGAGGGACCGTAACAATGAAGCAGTTCTTC; CDR3aa: CASSEGGTVTMKQFF
j_gene: TRBJ2-7; d_gene: NA; abundance: NA; v_gene: TRBV2; CDR3nt: TGTGCCAGCAGTGAAGGACAGTACGAGCAGTACTTC; CDR3aa: CASSEGQYEQYF
j_gene: TRBJ1-6; d_gene: NA; abundance: NA; v_gene: TRBV9; CDR3nt: TGTGCCAGCAGCGTACGGGCGGGGACCGATAATTCACCCCTCCACTTT; CDR3aa: CASSVRAGTDNSPLHF
j_gene: TRBJ2-7; d_gene: NA; abundance: NA; v_gene: TRBV15; CDR3nt: TGTGCCACCAGCGCCCGGGTCCCTCGCACCTACGAGCAGTACTTC; CDR3aa: CATSARVPRTYEQYF
j_gene: TRBJ2-3; d_gene: NA; abundance: NA; v_gene: TRBV20-1; CDR3nt: TGCAGTGTTCGGACAGATACGCAGTATTTT; CDR3aa: CSVRTDTQYF
j_gene: TRBJ2-2; d_gene: TRBD1; abundance: NA; v_gene: TRBV7-2; CDR3nt: TGTGCCAGCAGCTTTCGTTTGGGGACAGAAAACACCGGGGAGCTGTTTTTT; CDR3aa: CASSFRLGTENTGELFF
j_gene: TRBJ2-5; d_gene: NA; abundance: NA; v_gene: TRBV24-1; CDR3nt: TGTGCCACCAGTCGTGGACTCCCAAACGTAGGGACCCAGTACTTC; CDR3aa: CATSRGLPNVGTQYF
j_gene: TRBJ2-3; d_gene: NA; abundance: NA; v_gene: TRBV11-1; CDR3nt: TGTGCCAGCAGCTTAGTCACCCAGGTAGATACGCAGTATTTT; CDR3aa: CASSLVTQVDTQYF
j_gene: TRBJ2-1; d_gene: NA; abundance: NA; v_gene: TRBV28; CDR3nt: TGTGCCAGCAGGCAGGGCTCCGGGGAGCAGTTCTTC; CDR3aa: CASRQGSGEQFF
j_gene: TRBJ2-2; d_gene: TRBD2; abundance: few; v_gene: TRBV4-2; CDR3nt: TGTGCCAGCAGCCGGACTAGCGGGAACACCGGGGAGCTGTTTTTT; CDR3aa: CASSRTSGNTGELFF
j_gene: TRBJ1-2; d_gene: TRBD1; abundance: NA; v_gene: TRBV7-9; CDR3nt: TGTGCCAGCAGCTTTTCGTGGGACAGTAACAACTATGGCTACACCTTC; CDR3aa: CASSFSWDSNNYGYTF
j_gene: TRBJ1-2; d_gene: TRBD1; abundance: NA; v_gene: TRBV30; CDR3nt: TGTGCCTGGAATCGCGAACCTTCCGGGACAGGGGCTGCTTGGGCCTATGGCTACACCTTC; CDR3aa: CAWNREPSGTGAAWAYGYTF
j_gene: TRBJ2-5; d_gene: NA; abundance: NA; v_gene: TRBV5-8; CDR3nt: TGTGCCAGCAGCCCCGACAGTCTTTTGGAGACCCAGTACTTC; CDR3aa: CASSPDSLLETQYF
j_gene: TRBJ2-3; d_gene: NA; abundance: NA; v_gene: TRBV19; CDR3nt: TGTGCCAGTAGTATAGGGGACATTCTCACAGATACGCAGTATTTT; CDR3aa: CASSIGDILTDTQYF
j_gene: TRBJ1-1; d_gene: NA; abundance: NA; v_gene: TRBV18; CDR3nt: TGTGCCAGCTCACCACCGCTTCGGGGAAGGTCTGAAGCTTTCTTT; CDR3aa: CASSPPLRGRSEAFF
j_gene: TRBJ2-7; d_gene: TRBD2; abundance: NA; v_gene: TRBV5-1; CDR3nt: TGCGCCAGCAGCTTGGGGCGGGAGAAGACCGAGCAGTACTTC; CDR3aa: CASSLGREKTEQYF
j_gene: TRBJ1-5; d_gene: NA; abundance: NA; v_gene: TRBV30; CDR3nt: TGTGCCTGGAGTCTCCAGGCCGATAGCAATCAGCCCCAGCATTTT; CDR3aa: CAWSLQADSNQPQHF
j_gene: TRBJ1-4; d_gene: TRBD1; abundance: NA; v_gene: TRBV30; CDR3nt: TGTGCCTGGAGTACTCGGACAGGGTTTGATGAAAAACTGTTTTTT; CDR3aa: CAWSTRTGFDEKLFF
j_gene: TRBJ1-1; d_gene: TRBD1; abundance: NA; v_gene: TRBV2; CDR3nt: TGTGCCGACCAGCAGGGGGGAAACACTGAAGCTTTCTTT; CDR3aa: CADQQGGNTEAFF
j_gene: TRBJ1-5; d_gene: TRBD1; abundance: NA; v_gene: TRBV9; CDR3nt: TGTGCCAGCAGCGCGGATTCCGGGACAGAAAATCAGCCCCAGCATTTT; CDR3aa: CASSADSGTENQPQHF
j_gene: TRBJ1-5; d_gene: TRBD1; abundance: NA; v_gene: TRBV19; CDR3nt: TGTGCCAGTAGTATTCCGGGCGGACAGGGCCATCAGCCCCAGCATTTT; CDR3aa: CASSIPGGQGHQPQHF
j_gene: TRBJ2-2; d_gene: NA; abundance: NA; v_gene: TRBV5-4; CDR3nt: TGTGCCAGCAGCAAGATTCTCACCGGGGGGGAGCTGTTTTTT; CDR3aa: CASSKILTGGELFF
j_gene: TRBJ2-1; d_gene: NA; abundance: NA; v_gene: TRBV5-6; CDR3nt: TGTGCCAGCAGCCCAAAGGGGCTGATTATCTACAATGAGCAGTTCTTC; CDR3aa: CASSPKGLIIYNEQFF
j_gene: TRBJ2-1; d_gene: TRBD2; abundance: once; v_gene: TRBV10-3; CDR3nt: TGTGCCTCCTGCGCAGGCGGACTAGCGGGGAATGAGCAGTTCTTC; CDR3aa: CASCAGGLAGNEQFF
j_gene: TRBJ2-2; d_gene: TRBD1; abundance: once; v_gene: TRBV6-5; CDR3nt: TGTGCCAGCAGAGGGACAGCGGCCACCGGGGAGCTGTTTTTT; CDR3aa: CASRGTAATGELFF
j_gene: TRBJ2-2; d_gene: TRBD1; abundance: NA; v_gene: TRBV18; CDR3nt: TGTGCCAGCTCGGGAAGGACAGGGACGGGCACCGGGGAGCTGTTTTTT; CDR3aa: CASSGRTGTGTGELFF
j_gene: TRBJ1-2; d_gene: NA; abundance: NA; v_gene: TRBV28; CDR3nt: TGTGCCAGCAGTTTAGGAGGGAAATATGGCTACACCTTC; CDR3aa: CASSLGGKYGYTF
j_gene: TRBJ1-6; d_gene: NA; abundance: NA; v_gene: TRBV30; CDR3nt: TGTGCCTGGAAACGAAGAAGTGGCCAAGATAATTCACCCCTCCACTTT; CDR3aa: CAWKRRSGQDNSPLHF
j_gene: TRBJ1-1; d_gene: NA; abundance: NA; v_gene: TRBV7-9; CDR3nt: TGTGCCAGCAGCCCCGGGGCTGAAGCTTTCTTT; CDR3aa: CASSPGAEAFF
j_gene: TRBJ2-7; d_gene: NA; abundance: NA; v_gene: TRBV4-2; CDR3nt: TGTGCCAGCAGCCAAGAGCAGGTTGGGGAGCAGTACTTC; CDR3aa: CASSQEQVGEQYF
j_gene: TRBJ1-1; d_gene: NA; abundance: NA; v_gene: TRBV5-6; CDR3nt: TGTGCCAGCATCCTACAGGGCCGGTACACTGAAGCTTTCTTT; CDR3aa: CASILQGRYTEAFF